This paragraph covers one T cell receptor (beta chain) sequence. Its antigen has not been determined. Base qualities were left out, and no much larger clone turns up one base away. This sample stems from a study of cytomegalovirus exposure and HLA in healthy donors (dated by TCRdb to the late 2010s). As for the study more broadly: An earlier analysis of a few hundred of the donors reported 250 to 300 Gb of sequence data and around 100 million unique TCR beta sequences obtained from approximately 180 million T cells. Class I and class II HLA loci were covered by the typing at four-digit resolution. An earlier analysis of roughly 580 of the donors used high-throughput TCR beta sequencing to judge whether each TCR beta V gene segment behaved as functional or pseudogenic. Among several hundred genotyped donors of the cohort, an average of about 240,000 unique TCR beta nucleotide sequences was sequenced per donor, of which 15% to 20% were non-productive. The study aimed to test whether cataloging public T cell receptors could reveal signatures of past pathogen exposure. Because of strong linkage in the cohort, roughly five DR-DQ haplotypes were treated as single units for association and clustering. Using immunosequencing, the study profiled T cell repertoires from 500 to 800 subjects and related those repertoires to cytomegalovirus serostatus. An early release covering roughly 640 HLA-typed donors comprised 300 to 350 gigabases of sequencing data and roughly 85 million unique TCR sequences. Donor age, sex, ethnicity and CMV serostatus were compiled alongside the repertoire data. In addition to the first cohort of approximately 670 subjects, a separate validation cohort of 120 different subjects was used. High-throughput TCR immunosequencing, statistical association of individual TCRs with disease status, and machine learning were combined to predict cytomegalovirus infection status. The later analysis used no new phenotypic data to find candidate immune exposures, relying instead on TCR beta sequences and their occurrence across donors. Of the roughly 400 genotyped donors, less than 85% were placed in the genetic ancestry cluster associated with self-reported Caucasian donors. A later genetic analysis used genome-wide SNP genotypes for 398 of the 666 donors, treating that subset as a discovery cohort. Typing coverage differed by locus: A, B, C, DRB1 and DQB1 were typed in about 629-630 donors, DQA1 in roughly 500, DPA1 in some 600, and DPB1 in around 490. All discovery cohort repertoires had been generated using a single sequencing platform. A later analysis re-analyzed previously published TCR beta repertoires from 666 donors and added high-resolution HLA genotyping to study TCR occurrence patterns.

The full study reports these points: The presence/absence analyses assumed that sequencing depth was roughly uniform across donors, and that assumption may not be true. In vitro tests confirmed that a few of the cytomegalovirus-associated TCR beta chains recognize cytomegalovirus antigens. In a later analysis, several top co-occurrence clusters were reported to appear linked to parvovirus B19, influenza, CMV and Epstein-Barr virus. In an earlier analysis of several hundred of the donors, most TCR beta V segments were observed in productive rearrangements about 87% or about 30% of the time, broadly matching IMGT annotations. Correlated functional status among segregating V segments might be attributable to linkage disequilibrium, but an unknown experimental factor could not be ruled out. In a later genetic analysis, a missense DCLRE1C variant was associated with V-gene and J-gene trimming of TCR beta chains, and the association was replicated in an independent cohort. The classifier was reported to diagnose cytomegalovirus status with high specificity and sensitivity in both the original cohort and the validation cohort. It was suggested by the authors that the approach could potentially be generalized to other disease states and immunological phenotypes. The sequencing pipeline was judged likely to have produced a cluster of highly shared sequence variants as a technical artifact. In this cohort, only TCR beta chains were sequenced, and detectable features were limited by the absence of alpha or paired-chain data. Compared with equally common non-associated chains, HLA-associated TCR beta chains in a later analysis were more clonally expanded and had lower generation probabilities. Most TCR sequences were observed very rarely across donors, whereas some public TCRs were present in many individuals. When HLA alleles, especially DR and DQ, strongly co-occurred, TCR associations were difficult to assign to individual alleles. The only immune exposure information available for the cohort was CMV serostatus. A later genetic analysis reported fewer N-insertions in productive TCRs among donors in an Asian-associated ancestry cluster than the 666-donor mean. Because the 87-base-pair reads could not distinguish some IMGT-functional V segments, including TRBV6-2 and TRBV6-3, those segments were excluded. A later analysis found that most CMV-associated TCR beta chains appeared HLA-restricted, with HLA associations seemingly driven largely by CMV exposure. A further reported finding was that TCR beta sequences accurately predicted the HLA-A and HLA-B alleles for most subjects in the first cohort. A later analysis associated about 16,000 TCR beta sequences with specific HLA alleles at a false discovery rate of 0.05. According to a later analysis, TCR association rates differed among HLA loci, with DRB1 alleles showing the most associated TCRs and HLA-C alleles showing the fewest. The study gave a list of under 200 TCR beta chains associated with cytomegalovirus. Because counts were too low, seventeen rarely observed V segments, including chromosome 9 orphons, were left out of the earlier analysis of roughly 600 of the donors. Because HLA typing was missing for some donors at each locus, association tests included only the typed subset.

Receptors were amplified or captured by the immunoSEQ multiplex PCR assay. A mixture of 60 forward primers for TCR Vbeta segments and 13 reverse primers for TCR Jbeta segments was used in the multiplex PCR. The CDR3 region of rearranged TCR beta genes was amplified from genomic DNA with a multiplex PCR assay. The amplified TCR beta libraries were sequenced on the Illumina HiSeq System as 87-base-pair reads. In the source study's methods: In a later analysis, approximately 74 million unique TCR beta chains were counted across the 666 repertoires, and roughly 11 million of these chains were shared by at least two donors. A nearest-neighbor algorithm error-corrected the raw reads and collapsed the reads into unique sequences, merging closely related sequences to remove PCR and sequencing errors. V, D and J gene segments were assigned by aligning CDR3 sequences to IMGT reference sequences. For a sequence to be retained, at least a six-nucleotide match to both a V gene segment and a J gene segment was required. A rearrangement was called productive if the CDR3 had no stop codons and remained in frame with V and J, and every other rearrangement was called non-productive. Following IMGT convention, CDR3 was defined as the stretch from the second conserved V-encoded cysteine up to the conserved J-encoded phenylalanine. The earlier analysis of about 530 of the donors excluded any sequence lacking an unambiguous match to a single V gene segment. An earlier analysis of 587 of the donors classified V segments as functional when productive rearrangements were above 56.7% and as segregating when the standard deviation between donors was above 5%. To diagnose cytomegalovirus status from the catalog of TCR beta chain sequences, a statistical classification framework was built. In a later analysis, V and J genes were assigned by comparing TCR nucleotide sequences against IMGT/GENE-DB human TR gene sequences. The TCRdist pipeline was used in a later analysis to assign CDR3 sequences and most-parsimonious VDJ recombination scenarios. In a later analysis, each TCR beta chain was defined by its CDR3 amino acid sequence together with its V-gene family, and reads without a unique V-gene family were excluded. As a way to deal with suspected cross-contamination and a sequencing artifact, a later analysis dropped approximately 590 nucleotide sequences that were highly shared and had low generation probability. For each public chain, a later analysis derived a clonal expansion index from normalized ranks of inferred template counts within each repertoire. In a later analysis, generation probabilities were computed using a VDJ recombination model fitted to out-of-frame rearrangements, and the results were checked against IGoR. Hypergeometric tests were used in a later analysis to score TCR-TCR, TCR-HLA and TCR-CMV co-occurrence, with a repertoire-size bias correction applied to the TCR pairs. A later analysis estimated false discovery rates by permuting HLA or CMV assignments 20 times. In a later analysis, co-occurring TCRs were grouped using DBSCAN, with TCRdist sequence similarity added in when clustering inside HLA-allele-positive subsets. Repertoires with fewer than 30,000 or more than 120,000 public chains, plus five repertoires with anomalous nucleotide sharing, were excluded from co-occurrence clustering. TCRdb carries this immuneACCESS record with in-frame sequences only. Its versions omit some clonotypes, under half of them owing to an unresolved V gene in the studies checked, with the rest unexplained. V and J calls and clone size are as listed in that table; D and trimming were resolved from the DNA. Across this sample there are 70,000 to 95,000 clones, with more than 70% seen only once. The ten biggest clones cover roughly 2% of the sample.

The CDR3, from cysteine to phenylalanine, totals 14 residues. The entry retains the CDR3 DNA only, 42 bases that are in frame from base 1. V is shortened by 1 base, J by 7 bases, and the region joining them spans 11 bases. CDR1 and CDR2, looked up from the germline V gene (reference sequence), are LNHDA and SQIVND. In total, approximately 690 healthy bone marrow donors made up the cohort. All cohort members were sampled while nominally healthy, although unrecorded immune exposures were likely present. The donor tested CMV seronegative, placing the donor among the 300 to 400 seronegative members of the cohort. A peripheral blood sample was provided by each donor, and peripheral blood mononuclear cells were used for TCR beta sequencing. Genomic DNA extraction from the blood cell samples was performed with the Qiagen DNeasy Blood Extraction Kit.

This chain joins TRBV19 to TRBJ1-5; TRBD1 could be the D gene, as 6 bases match. Sequenced material: PBMCs. The source is a middle-aged man in good health and CMV-seronegative. The CDR3 reads as follows: CASSIVQGTQPQHF. Here is the DNA: TGTGCCAGTAGTATAGTACAGGGAACCCAGCCCCAGCATTTT.